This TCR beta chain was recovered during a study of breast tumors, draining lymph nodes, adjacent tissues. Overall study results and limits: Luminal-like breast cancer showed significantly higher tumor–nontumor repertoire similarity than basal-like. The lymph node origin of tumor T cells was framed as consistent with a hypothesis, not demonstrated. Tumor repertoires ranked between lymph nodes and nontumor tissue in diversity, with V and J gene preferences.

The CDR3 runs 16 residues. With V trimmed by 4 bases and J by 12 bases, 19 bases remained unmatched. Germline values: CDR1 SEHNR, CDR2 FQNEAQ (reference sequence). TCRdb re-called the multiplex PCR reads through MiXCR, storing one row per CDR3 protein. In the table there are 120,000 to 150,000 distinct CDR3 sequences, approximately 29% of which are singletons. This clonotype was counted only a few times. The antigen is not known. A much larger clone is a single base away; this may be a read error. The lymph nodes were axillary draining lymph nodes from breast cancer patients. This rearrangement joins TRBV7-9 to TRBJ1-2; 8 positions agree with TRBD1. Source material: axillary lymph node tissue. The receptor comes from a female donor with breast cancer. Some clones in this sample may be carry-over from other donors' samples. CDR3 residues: CASSSDREASMTGHTF. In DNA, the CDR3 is TGTGCCAGCAGCTCGGACAGGGAGGCGTCTATGACGGGCCACACCTTC.